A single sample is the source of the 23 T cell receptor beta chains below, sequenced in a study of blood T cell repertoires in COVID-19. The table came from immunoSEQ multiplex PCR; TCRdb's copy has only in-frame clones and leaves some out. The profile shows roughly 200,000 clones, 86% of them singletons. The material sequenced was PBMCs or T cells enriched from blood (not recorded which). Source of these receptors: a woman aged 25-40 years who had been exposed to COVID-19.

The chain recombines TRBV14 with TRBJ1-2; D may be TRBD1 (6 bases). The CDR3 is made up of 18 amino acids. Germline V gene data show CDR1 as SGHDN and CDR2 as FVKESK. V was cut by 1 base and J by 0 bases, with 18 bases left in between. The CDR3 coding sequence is TGTGCCAGCAGCCAAGCAGTAATGGGGGCGCGGGCTAACTATGGCTACACCTTC. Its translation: CASSQAVMGARANYGYTF.

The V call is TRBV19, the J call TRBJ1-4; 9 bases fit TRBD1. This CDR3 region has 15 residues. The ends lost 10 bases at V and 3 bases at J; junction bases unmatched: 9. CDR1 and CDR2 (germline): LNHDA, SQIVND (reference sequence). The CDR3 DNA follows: TGTGCCACAGGAAGGACAGGGGATCCTAATGAAAAACTGTTTTTT. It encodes CATGRTGDPNEKLFF. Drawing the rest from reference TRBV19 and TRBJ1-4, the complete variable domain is DGGITQSPKYLFRKEGQNVTLSCEQNLNHDAMYWYRQDPGQGLRLIYYSQIVNDFQKGDIAEGYSVSREKKESFPLTVTSAQKNPTAFYLCATGRTGDPNEKLFFGSGTQLSVL.

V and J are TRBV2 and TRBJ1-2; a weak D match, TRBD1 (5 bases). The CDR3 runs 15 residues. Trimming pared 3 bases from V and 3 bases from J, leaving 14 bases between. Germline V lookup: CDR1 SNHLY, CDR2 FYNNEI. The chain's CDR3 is CASSDPHQGDYGYTF. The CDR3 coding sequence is TGTGCCAGCAGTGACCCCCATCAAGGGGACTATGGCTACACCTTC.

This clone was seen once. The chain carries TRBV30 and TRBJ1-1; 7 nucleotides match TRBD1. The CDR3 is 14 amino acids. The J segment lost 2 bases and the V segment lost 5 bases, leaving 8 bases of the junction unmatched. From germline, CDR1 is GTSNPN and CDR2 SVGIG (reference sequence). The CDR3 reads CAWQRGRVNTEAFF. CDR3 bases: TGTGCCTGGCAAAGGGGGCGCGTCAACACTGAAGCTTTCTTT.

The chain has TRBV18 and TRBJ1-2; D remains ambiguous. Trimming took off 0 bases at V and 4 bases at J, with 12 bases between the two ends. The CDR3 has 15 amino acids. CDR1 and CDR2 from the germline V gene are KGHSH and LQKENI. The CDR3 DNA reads TGTGCCAGCTCACCACCGAAGTTAAGCTTCTATGGCTACACCTTC. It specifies CASSPPKLSFYGYTF.

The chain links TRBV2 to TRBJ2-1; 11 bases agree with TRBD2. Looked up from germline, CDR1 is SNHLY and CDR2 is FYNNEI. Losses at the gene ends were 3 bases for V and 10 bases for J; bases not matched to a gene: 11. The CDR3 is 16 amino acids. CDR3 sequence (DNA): TGTGCCAGCAGTGAGACCGGGACTAGCGGCCTTTGGGAGCAGTTCTTC. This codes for CASSETGTSGLWEQFF.

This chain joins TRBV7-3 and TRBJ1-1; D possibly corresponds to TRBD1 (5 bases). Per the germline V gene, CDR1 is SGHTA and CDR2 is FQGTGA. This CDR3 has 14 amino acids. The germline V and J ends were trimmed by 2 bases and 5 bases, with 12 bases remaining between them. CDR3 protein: CASSLGAGWTEAFF. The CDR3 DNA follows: TGTGCCAGCAGCTTAGGGGCGGGGTGGACTGAAGCTTTCTTT. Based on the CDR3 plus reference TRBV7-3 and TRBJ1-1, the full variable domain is GAGVSQTPSNKVTEKGKYVELRCDPISGHTALYWYRQSLGQGPEFLIYFQGTGAADDSGLPNDRFFAVRPEGSVSTLKIQRTERGDSAVYLCASSLGAGWTEAFFGQGTRLTVV.

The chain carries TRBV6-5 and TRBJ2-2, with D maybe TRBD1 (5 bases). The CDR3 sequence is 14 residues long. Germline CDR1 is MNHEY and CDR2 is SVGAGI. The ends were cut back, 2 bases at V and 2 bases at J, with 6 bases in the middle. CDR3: CASSYDRNTGELFF. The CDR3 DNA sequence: TGTGCCAGCAGTTACGACAGAAACACCGGGGAGCTGTTTTTT.

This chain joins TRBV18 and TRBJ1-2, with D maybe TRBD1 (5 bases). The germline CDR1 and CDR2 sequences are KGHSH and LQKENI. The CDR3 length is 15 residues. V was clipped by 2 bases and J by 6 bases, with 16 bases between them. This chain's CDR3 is CASSPSGVGLNGYTF. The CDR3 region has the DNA TGTGCCAGCTCACCATCGGGGGTCGGATTAAATGGCTACACCTTC. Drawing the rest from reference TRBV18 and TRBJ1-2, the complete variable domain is NAGVMQNPRHLVRRRGQEARLRCSPMKGHSHVYWYRQLPEEGLKFMVYLQKENIIDESGMPKERFSAEFPKEGPSILRIQQVVRGDSAAYFCASSPSGVGLNGYTFGSGTRLTVV.

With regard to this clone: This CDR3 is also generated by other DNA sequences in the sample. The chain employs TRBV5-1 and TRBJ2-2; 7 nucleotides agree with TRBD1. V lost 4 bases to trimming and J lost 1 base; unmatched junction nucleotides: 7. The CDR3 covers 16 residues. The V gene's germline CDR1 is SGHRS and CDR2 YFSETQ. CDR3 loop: CASSLGWTGNTGELFF. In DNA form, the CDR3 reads TGCGCCAGCAGCCTAGGGTGGACAGGGAACACCGGGGAGCTGTTTTTT. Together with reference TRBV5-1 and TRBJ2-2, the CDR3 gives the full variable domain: KAGVTQTPRYLIKTRGQQVTLSCSPISGHRSVSWYQQTPGQGLQFLFEYFSETQRNKGNFPGRFSGRQFSNSRSEMNVSTLELGDSALYLCASSLGWTGNTGELFFGEGSRLTVL.

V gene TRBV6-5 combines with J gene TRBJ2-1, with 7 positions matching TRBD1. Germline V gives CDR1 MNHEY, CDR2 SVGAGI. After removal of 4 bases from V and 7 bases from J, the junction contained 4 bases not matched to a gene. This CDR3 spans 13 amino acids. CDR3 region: CASSLTGRNEQFF. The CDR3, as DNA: TGTGCCAGCAGTTTGACAGGGCGGAATGAGCAGTTCTTC.

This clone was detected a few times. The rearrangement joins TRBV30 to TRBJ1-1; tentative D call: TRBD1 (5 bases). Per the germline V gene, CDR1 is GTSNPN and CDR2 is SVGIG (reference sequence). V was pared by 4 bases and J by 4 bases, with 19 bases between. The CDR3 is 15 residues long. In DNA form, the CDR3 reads TGTGCCTGGACGGGCGGGGGAATCGGCGTCACTGAAGCTTTCTTT. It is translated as CAWTGGGIGVTEAFF.

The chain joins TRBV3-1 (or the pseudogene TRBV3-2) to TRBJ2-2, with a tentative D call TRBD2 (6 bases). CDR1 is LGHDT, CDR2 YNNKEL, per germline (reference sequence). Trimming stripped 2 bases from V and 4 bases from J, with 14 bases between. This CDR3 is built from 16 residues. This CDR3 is CASSQQTSSGTGELFF. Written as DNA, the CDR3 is TGTGCCAGCAGCCAACAAACTAGCTCGGGCACCGGGGAGCTGTTTTTT.

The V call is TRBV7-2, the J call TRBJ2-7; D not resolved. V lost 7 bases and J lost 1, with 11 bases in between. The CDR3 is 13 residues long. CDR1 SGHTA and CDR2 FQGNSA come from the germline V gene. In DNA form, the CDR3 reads TGTGCCAGCAACAGTCAGTATTCCTACGAGCAGTACTTC. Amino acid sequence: CASNSQYSYEQYF.

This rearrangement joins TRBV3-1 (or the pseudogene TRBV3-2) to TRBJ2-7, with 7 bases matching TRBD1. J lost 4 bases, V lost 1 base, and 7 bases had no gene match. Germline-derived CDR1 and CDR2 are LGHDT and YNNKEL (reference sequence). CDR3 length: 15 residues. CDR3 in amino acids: CASSQAMGQLYEQYF. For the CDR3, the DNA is TGTGCCAGCAGCCAAGCCATGGGACAGCTATACGAGCAGTACTTC.

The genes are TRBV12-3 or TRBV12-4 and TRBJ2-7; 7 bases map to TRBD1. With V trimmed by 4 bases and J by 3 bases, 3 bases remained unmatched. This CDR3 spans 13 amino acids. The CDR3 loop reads CASSSQGYYEQYF. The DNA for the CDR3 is TGTGCCAGCAGTTCACAGGGGTACTACGAGCAGTACTTC.

In DNA form, the CDR3 reads TGTGCCAGTAGTATAGATCGAGGGTATTTTGGCACCGGGGAGCTGTTTTTT. Protein product: CASSIDRGYFGTGELFF. This rearrangement joins TRBV19 to TRBJ2-2; D possibly corresponds to TRBD2 (5 bases). Trimming shortened V by 0 bases and J by 4 bases, and 15 bases separated the two germline ends. Germline-derived CDR1 and CDR2 are LNHDA and SQIVND (reference sequence). This CDR3 has 17 amino acids.

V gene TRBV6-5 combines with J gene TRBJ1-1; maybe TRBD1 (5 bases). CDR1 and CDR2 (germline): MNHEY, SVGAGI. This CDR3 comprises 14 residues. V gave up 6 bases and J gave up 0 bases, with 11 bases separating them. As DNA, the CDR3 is TGTGCCAGCAGACCCGACAGATTGAACACTGAAGCTTTCTTT. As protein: CASRPDRLNTEAFF.

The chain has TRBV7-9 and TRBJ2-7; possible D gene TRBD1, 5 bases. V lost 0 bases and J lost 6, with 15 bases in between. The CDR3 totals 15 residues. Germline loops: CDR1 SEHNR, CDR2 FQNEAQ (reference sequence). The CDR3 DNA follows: TGTGCCAGCAGCTTAGCGGCAGGGCGTGTTCTCGAGCAGTACTTC. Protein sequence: CASSLAAGRVLEQYF.

The CDR3 nucleotides read TGCGCCAGCAGCGCCGCCCTGGGGACAGCCGCGAAACTGTTTTTT. Its translation is CASSAALGTAAKLFF. This rearrangement joins TRBV5-1 to TRBJ1-4; 7 positions agree with TRBD1. Losses at the gene ends were 4 bases for V and 11 bases for J; bases not matched to a gene: 14. CDR1 and CDR2 (germline): SGHRS, YFSETQ. The CDR3 has 15 amino acids. The full variable domain, rest sourced from reference TRBV5-1 and TRBJ1-4, is KAGVTQTPRYLIKTRGQQVTLSCSPISGHRSVSWYQQTPGQGLQFLFEYFSETQRNKGNFPGRFSGRQFSNSRSEMNVSTLELGDSALYLCASSAALGTAAKLFFGSGTQLSVL.

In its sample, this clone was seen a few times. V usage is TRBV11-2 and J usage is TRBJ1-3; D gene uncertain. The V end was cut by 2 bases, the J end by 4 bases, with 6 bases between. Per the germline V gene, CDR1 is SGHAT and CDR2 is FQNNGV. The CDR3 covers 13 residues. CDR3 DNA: TGTGCCAGCAGCTTACCGGGGGGAAACACCATATATTTT. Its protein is CASSLPGGNTIYF.

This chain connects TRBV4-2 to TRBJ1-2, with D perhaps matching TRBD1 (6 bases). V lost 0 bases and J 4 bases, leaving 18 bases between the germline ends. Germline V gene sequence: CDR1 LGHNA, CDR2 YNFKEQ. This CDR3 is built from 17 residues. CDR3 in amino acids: CASSQEGGAQGGYGYTF. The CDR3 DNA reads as TGTGCCAGCAGCCAAGAAGGGGGGGCCCAAGGGGGCTATGGCTACACCTTC.

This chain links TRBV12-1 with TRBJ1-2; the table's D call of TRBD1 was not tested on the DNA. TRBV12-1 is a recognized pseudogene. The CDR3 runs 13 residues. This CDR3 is CASSPDRANGYTF. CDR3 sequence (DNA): TGTGCCAGCAGCCCGGACAGGGCAAATGGCTACACCTTC.